A single count supports the clone carrying this T cell receptor beta chain. The antigen remains unidentified. This record comes from a study of response to subunit inactivated influenza vaccine. TCRdb reprocessed the RT-PCR reads via MiXCR and lists one record per CDR3 protein. Of 860,000 or so distinct CDR3 sequences in the sample, 20% to 25% are singletons; the top ten hold approximately 10%. General observations from the study: Each seasonal influenza vaccination recruits few new T cells, the authors suggested.

This TCR was recovered from a man between 50 and 59 years old who received an inactivated influenza vaccine. This specimen was PBMCs from blood, taken more than 4 days after vaccination.

CDR3 sequence reads: CASSLVREADFWDTQYF. The CDR3 bases are TGTGCCAGCAGCTTAGTCAGGGAGGCCGACTTTTGGGATACGCAGTATTTT. The chain couples TRBV7-2 to TRBJ2-3; TRBD2 might be the D (6 bases). Germline V gene data show CDR1 as SGHTA and CDR2 as FQGNSA. The CDR3 is 17 residues long. V was clipped by 1 base and J by 6 bases, with 20 bases between them.